This entry lists 9 T cell receptor beta chains sequenced from one sample in a study of identical twins. Each CDR3 protein is one row after TCRdb ran MiXCR on the 5' RACE reads. The sample has around 280,000 distinct CDR3 sequences; around 8.8% are singletons. These data were likewise used in another study, on yellow fever vaccine responses in identical twins.

Sequenced sample: memory (CD45RO+) T cells sorted from blood. Receptors originate from a woman in her late teens or twenties in good health.

Many counts were recorded for this clonotype. This rearrangement joins TRBV20-1 to TRBJ2-1; TRBD2 matches at 13 bases. CDR1 and CDR2 (germline): DFQATT, SNEGSKA (reference sequence). With V trimmed by 2 bases and J by 9 bases, 4 bases remained unmatched. CDR3 length: 14 residues. In DNA, the CDR3 is TGCAGTGCTAGAACTAGCGGGAGGGGGGGTGAGCAGTTCTTC. It encodes CSARTSGRGGEQFF.

This clonotype was picked up many times. This sequence joins TRBV20-1 and TRBJ2-1; 14 nucleotides align to TRBD2. The CDR3 is 15 amino acids. The germline CDR1 and CDR2 sequences are DFQATT and SNEGSKA (reference sequence). V lost 1 base and J lost 8; bases outside the gene matches: 4. This CDR3 is CSARVGTSGSHEQFF. As DNA, the CDR3 is TGCAGTGCTAGAGTCGGGACTAGCGGGAGCCATGAGCAGTTCTTC.

The chain has TRBV19 and TRBJ1-5; TRBD1 matches at 7 bases. This CDR3 has 16 amino acids. The V and J ends lost 5 bases and 4 bases, in that order; junction bases with no gene match: 11. CDR1 and CDR2 from the germline V gene are LNHDA and SQIVND (reference sequence). In DNA form, the CDR3 reads TGTGCCAGTAGTCTCGGGACAGTGGGGGGTAATCAGCCCCAGCATTTT. It specifies CASSLGTVGGNQPQHF.

The CDR3 protein is CASSYVASGAGELFF. CDR3 nucleotides: TGTGCCAGCAGTTACGTGGCTAGCGGGGCCGGGGAGCTGTTTTTT. The chain joins TRBV6-5 to TRBJ2-2; 9 positions match TRBD2. V lost 2 bases, J lost 6 bases, and 4 bases stayed unmatched. Germline CDR1 and CDR2: MNHEY and SVGAGI. This CDR3 region has 15 residues.

In its sample, this clonotype was seen a few times. The chain has TRBV12-3 or TRBV12-4 and TRBJ2-7; D possibly corresponds to TRBD2 (5 bases). This CDR3 comprises 13 residues. The V end lost 8 bases, the J end lost 7 bases, and 18 bases lay between the germline ends. The CDR3: CASVVRLPGEQYF. DNA for the CDR3: TGTGCCAGCGTCGTCCGTCTTCCGGGGGAGCAGTACTTC.

This clonotype appeared a few times. This chain uses TRBV7-9 with TRBJ2-3; TRBD1 agrees at 7 bases. The CDR3 is made up of 15 amino acids. Germline CDR1 is SEHNR and CDR2 is FQNEAQ (reference sequence). The V gene end was trimmed by 5 bases and the J gene end by 2 bases; junction bases not matched to a gene: 7. CDR3 nucleotide sequence: TGTGCCAGCAGCGACAGGGTTCTTTCCACAGATACGCAGTATTTT. This sequence encodes CASSDRVLSTDTQYF. Full variable domain (remainder filled in from reference TRBV7-9 and TRBJ2-3): DTGVSQNPRHKITKRGQNVTFRCDPISEHNRLYWYRQTLGQGPEFLTYFQNEAQLEKSRLLSDRFSAERPKGSFSTLEIQRTEQGDSAMYLCASSDRVLSTDTQYFGPGTRLTVL.

In this sample, this clonotype turned up a few times. One end of the junction does not line up with germline, which may come from a read error. The chain carries TRBV7-6 and TRBJ2-3; 9 nucleotides line up with TRBD2. The CDR3 has 13 amino acids. CDR1 and CDR2 from the germline V gene are SGHVS and FNYEAQ. The CDR3 region has the DNA TGTGCCAGCAGCCTCGGACTAGCGCCGAGCACGGATTTT. Amino acids: CASSLGLAPSTDF. Looking up the rest from reference TRBV7-6 and TRBJ2-3 gives the full variable domain: GAGVSQSPRYKVTKRGQDVALRCDPISGHVSLYWYRQALGQGPEFLTYFNYEAQQDKSGLPNDRFSAERPEGSISTLTIQRTEQRDSAMYRCASSLGLAPSTDFGPGTRLTVL.

This clonotype was recorded many times. The rearrangement joins TRBV5-1 to TRBJ2-2, with D perhaps TRBD1 or TRBD2 (5 bases each). Germline lookup yields CDR1 SGHRS and CDR2 YFSETQ. Trimming took 4 bases from V and 0 from J, leaving 13 bases between them. The CDR3 totals 16 residues. The CDR3 coding sequence is TGCGCCAGCAGCCCGGGACCGAGAACGAACACCGGGGAGCTGTTTTTT. Translation gives CASSPGPRTNTGELFF.

The rearrangement joins TRBV6-1 to TRBJ2-1; 7 positions agree with TRBD2. The CDR3 has 16 residues. The V gene end was trimmed by 2 bases and the J gene end by 4 bases; junction bases not matched to a gene: 8. Germline loops: CDR1 MNHNS, CDR2 SASEGT. This CDR3 is CASSESGLGAYNEQFF. DNA for the CDR3: TGTGCCAGCAGTGAAAGCGGACTAGGGGCATACAATGAGCAGTTCTTC.